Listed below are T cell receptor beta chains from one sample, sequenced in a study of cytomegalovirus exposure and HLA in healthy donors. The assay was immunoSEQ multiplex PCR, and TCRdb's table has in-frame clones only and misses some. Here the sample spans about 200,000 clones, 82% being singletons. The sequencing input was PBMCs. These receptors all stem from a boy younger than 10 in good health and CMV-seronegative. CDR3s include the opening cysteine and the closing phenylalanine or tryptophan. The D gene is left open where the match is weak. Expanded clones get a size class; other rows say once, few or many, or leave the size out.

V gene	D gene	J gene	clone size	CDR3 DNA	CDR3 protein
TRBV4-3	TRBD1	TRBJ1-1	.	TGCGCCAGCAGCCAAGGAAGGGACAGGGGTCGCCGGACTGAAGCTTTCTTT	CASSQGRDRGRRTEAFF
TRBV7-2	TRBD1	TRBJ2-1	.	TGTGCCAGCAGCACCTCAGGGGGCAAGCAGTTCTTC	CASSTSGGKQFF
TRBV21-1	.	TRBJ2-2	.	TGTGGCCACCGACAGGGTGGGGATAACACCGGGGAGCTGTTTTTT	CGHRQGGDNTGELFF
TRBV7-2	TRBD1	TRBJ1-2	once	TGTGCCAGCAGCTCCCAGAGGCACAGGGGAACTGATGGCTACACCTTC	CASSSQRHRGTDGYTF
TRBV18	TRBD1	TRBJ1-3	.	TGTGCCAGCTCACCGGGACAGGCGCGCTCTGGAAACACCATATATTTT	CASSPGQARSGNTIYF
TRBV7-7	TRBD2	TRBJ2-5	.	TGTGCTAGCAGCTACGGACTAGCGGGGGGGCAAGAGACCCAGTACTTC	CASSYGLAGGQETQYF
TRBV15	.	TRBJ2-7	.	TGTGCCACCAGCAGCACAGGGTACGAGCAGTACTTC	CATSSTGYEQYF
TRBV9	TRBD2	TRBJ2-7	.	TGTGCCAGCAGCCCGGGGGGTCCCTACGAGCAGTACTTC	CASSPGGPYEQYF
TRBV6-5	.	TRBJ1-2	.	TGTGCCAGCAGTGATACCGGGTACATCTATGGCTACACCTTC	CASSDTGYIYGYTF
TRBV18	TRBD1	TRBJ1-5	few	TGTGCCAGCTCGTTACAGGGGGGTAGCAATCAGCCCCAGCATTTT	CASSLQGGSNQPQHF
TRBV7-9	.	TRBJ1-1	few	TGTGCCAGCAGCTTTTCGGACACTGAAGCTTTCTTT	CASSFSDTEAFF
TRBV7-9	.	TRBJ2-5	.	TGTGCCAGCACCAAAAGGGGCCAAGAGACCCAGTACTTC	CASTKRGQETQYF
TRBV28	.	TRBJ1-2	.	TGTGCCAGCAGTTTGACAGTCACCTATGGCTACACCTTC	CASSLTVTYGYTF
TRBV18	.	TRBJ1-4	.	TGTGCCAGCTCACTCCTCGGGGCGGGAAAAGAAAAACTGTTTTTT	CASSLLGAGKEKLFF
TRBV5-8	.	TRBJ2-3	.	TGTGCCAGCAGCTGGGCCCCCCGCACAGATACGCAGTATTTT	CASSWAPRTDTQYF
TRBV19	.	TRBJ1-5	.	TGTGCCAGTAGTACCAGGGGAAATCAGCCCCAGCATTTT	CASSTRGNQPQHF
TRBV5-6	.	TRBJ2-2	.	TGTGCCAGCAGCTCGGACACCCCGAACACCGGGGAGCTGTTTTTT	CASSSDTPNTGELFF
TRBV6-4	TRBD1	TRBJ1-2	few	TGTGCCAGCAGTCCGACAGGGGCTGGAACTATCGGCTACACCTTC	CASSPTGAGTIGYTF
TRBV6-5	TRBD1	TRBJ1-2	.	TGTGCCAGCAGACAGGGGTATGGCTACACCTTC	CASRQGYGYTF
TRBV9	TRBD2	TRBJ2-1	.	TGTGCCAGCAGCGCGGGGACTAGGGTCCTAAGCTCCTACAATGAGCAGTTCTTC	CASSAGTRVLSSYNEQFF
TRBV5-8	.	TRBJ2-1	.	TGTGCCAGCAGCCTAACCGGGACAGAGCAGTTCTTC	CASSLTGTEQFF
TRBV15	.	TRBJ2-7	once	TGTGCCACCAGCAGAGATATCTACGAGCAGTACTTC	CATSRDIYEQYF
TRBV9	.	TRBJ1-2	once	TGTGCCAGCAGCCCTGAGTCCCGATATGGCTACACCTTC	CASSPESRYGYTF
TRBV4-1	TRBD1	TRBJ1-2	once	TGCGCCAGCAGCCAGCCCAGCAGGGGGATTGGCTATGGCTACACCTTC	CASSQPSRGIGYGYTF
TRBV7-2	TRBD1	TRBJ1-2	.	TGTGCCAGCAGCCCAAGGCCGCAGGGGGCGGGCGGCTACACCTTC	CASSPRPQGAGGYTF
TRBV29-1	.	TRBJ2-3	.	TGCAGCGTTAGTCCCCGGCGGAGCACAGATACGCAGTATTTT	CSVSPRRSTDTQYF
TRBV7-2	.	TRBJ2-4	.	TGTGCCAGCAGCCCCGTGGCCAAAAACATTCAGTACTTC	CASSPVAKNIQYF
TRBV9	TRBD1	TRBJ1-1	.	TGTGCCAGCAGCGTAGAAGACAGGGGGCTGTACACTGAAGCTTTCTTT	CASSVEDRGLYTEAFF
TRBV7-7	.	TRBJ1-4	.	TGTGCTAGTTCTTCAGGGGTTGATGAAAAACTGTTTTTT	CASSSGVDEKLFF
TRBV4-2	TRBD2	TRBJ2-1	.	TGTGCCAGCAGCCAAGTCGCGCTAGCGGGGGGGAATGAGCAGTTCTTC	CASSQVALAGGNEQFF
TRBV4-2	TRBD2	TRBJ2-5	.	TGTGCCAGCAGCCCCTTGGGGTGGGGACTAGCGGGGAGACAAGAGACCCAGTACTTC	CASSPLGWGLAGRQETQYF
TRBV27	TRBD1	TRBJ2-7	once	TGTGCCAGCAGGCCGGGACAGGGGGACGAGCAGTACTTC	CASRPGQGDEQYF
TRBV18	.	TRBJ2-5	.	TGTGCCAGCTCACCATTTACGGGCCAAGAGACCCAGTACTTC	CASSPFTGQETQYF
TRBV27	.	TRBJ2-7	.	.	CASSFLAGVAQYF
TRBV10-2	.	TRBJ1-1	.	TGCGCCAGCAGATCCGGGGTCACTGAAGCTTTCTTT	CASRSGVTEAFF
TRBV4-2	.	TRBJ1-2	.	TGTGCCAGCAGCCAAGATTGGCAGGGGCTCAGCTACACCTTC	CASSQDWQGLSYTF
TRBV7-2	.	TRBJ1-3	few	TGTGCCAGCAGCTTAGTCTACTCTGGAAACACCATATATTTT	CASSLVYSGNTIYF